This TCR beta chain derives from a study of response to subunit inactivated influenza vaccine. Overall study findings and caveats: Authors suggested each seasonal flu vaccination may recruit only limited numbers of new T cells.

Worth noting for this clonotype: The antigen is unknown.

Trimming removed 5 bases at V and 5 bases at J, with 13 bases between. The CDR3 covers 13 residues. CDR1 is SGHTA and CDR2 is FQGNSA in the germline V gene. TCRdb analysed the RT-PCR reads with MiXCR anew, one entry per CDR3 protein. The sample lists approximately 500,000 distinct CDR3 sequences; around 13% were seen once. The sequence was collected from a middle-aged man who received an inactivated influenza vaccine. The chain carries TRBV7-2 and TRBJ2-7; a weak D match, TRBD1 (5 bases). Specimen: PBMCs from blood, collected 40 to 50 days after vaccination. As DNA, the CDR3 is TGTGCCAGCAGCCACCTCTCGACAGACGAGCAGTACTTC. This codes for CASSHLSTDEQYF.